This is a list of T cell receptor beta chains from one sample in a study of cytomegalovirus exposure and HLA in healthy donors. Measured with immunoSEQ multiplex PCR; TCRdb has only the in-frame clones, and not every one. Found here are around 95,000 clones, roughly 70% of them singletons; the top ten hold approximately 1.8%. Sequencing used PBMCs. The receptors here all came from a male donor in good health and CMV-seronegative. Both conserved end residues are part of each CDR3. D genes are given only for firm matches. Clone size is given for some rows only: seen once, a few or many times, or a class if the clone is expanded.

CDR3nt: TGTGCCAGCAGTTTAGCCCAGCGGCAAGAGACCCAGTACTTC
CDR3aa: CASSLAQRQETQYF
abundance: .
j_gene: TRBJ2-5
v_gene: TRBV28
d_gene: .

CDR3nt: TGTGCCAGCAGGTCGGACAGCACTGAAGCTTTCTTT
CDR3aa: CASRSDSTEAFF
abundance: few
j_gene: TRBJ1-1
v_gene: TRBV9
d_gene: .

CDR3nt: TGTGCCAGCAGCTTGGCTAGCGGGAAGGACACCGGGGAGCTGTTTTTT
CDR3aa: CASSLASGKDTGELFF
abundance: .
j_gene: TRBJ2-2
v_gene: TRBV7-3
d_gene: TRBD2

CDR3nt: TGCAGCGTTGCCAGGGGGAGCACTGAAGCTTTCTTT
CDR3aa: CSVARGSTEAFF
abundance: once
j_gene: TRBJ1-1
v_gene: TRBV29-1
d_gene: TRBD1

CDR3nt: TGTGCCAGCAGCCCTGTGAGTCGCGGGGGTACTGAAGCTTTCTTT
CDR3aa: CASSPVSRGGTEAFF
abundance: .
j_gene: TRBJ1-1
v_gene: TRBV6-5
d_gene: .

CDR3nt: TGTGCCAGCAGCTTTTCACTCGCGGGAGGATGGGAGACCCAGTACTTC
CDR3aa: CASSFSLAGGWETQYF
abundance: once
j_gene: TRBJ2-5
v_gene: TRBV7-9
d_gene: TRBD2

CDR3nt: TGTGCCAGCAGCTTAATGAGCGGGAGGGGCACAGATACGCAGTATTTT
CDR3aa: CASSLMSGRGTDTQYF
abundance: .
j_gene: TRBJ2-3
v_gene: TRBV7-3
d_gene: TRBD2

CDR3nt: TGTGCCAGCAGCTCCGGGACATACACAGATACGCAGTATTTT
CDR3aa: CASSSGTYTDTQYF
abundance: .
j_gene: TRBJ2-3
v_gene: TRBV7-9
d_gene: .

CDR3nt: TGTGCCATTGCTGACAGGGTGAGGGGGACCCAGTACTTC
CDR3aa: CAIADRVRGTQYF
abundance: .
j_gene: TRBJ2-5
v_gene: TRBV28
d_gene: TRBD1

CDR3nt: TGTGCCAGTAGTACCCCCGAAGGGGCTGAAGCTTTCTTT
CDR3aa: CASSTPEGAEAFF
abundance: few
j_gene: TRBJ1-1
v_gene: TRBV19
d_gene: .

CDR3nt: TGTGCCAGCAGCCGGAGGGGTCTGGAGGCCCAGTACTTC
CDR3aa: CASSRRGLEAQYF
abundance: .
j_gene: TRBJ2-5
v_gene: TRBV7-2
d_gene: .

CDR3nt: TGCGCCAGCAGCTTGGAGGGACAGTCCCAACTGTTTTTT
CDR3aa: CASSLEGQSQLFF
abundance: .
j_gene: TRBJ1-4
v_gene: TRBV5-1
d_gene: TRBD1

CDR3nt: TGTGCAAGTCGCGCGACAGAGACCGGGGAGCTGTTTTTT
CDR3aa: CASRATETGELFF
abundance: .
j_gene: TRBJ2-2
v_gene: TRBV12-2
d_gene: .

CDR3nt: TGCAGCGTTGGGGGCGGGGATTACAATGAGCAGTTCTTC
CDR3aa: CSVGGGDYNEQFF
abundance: .
j_gene: TRBJ2-1
v_gene: TRBV29-1
d_gene: .